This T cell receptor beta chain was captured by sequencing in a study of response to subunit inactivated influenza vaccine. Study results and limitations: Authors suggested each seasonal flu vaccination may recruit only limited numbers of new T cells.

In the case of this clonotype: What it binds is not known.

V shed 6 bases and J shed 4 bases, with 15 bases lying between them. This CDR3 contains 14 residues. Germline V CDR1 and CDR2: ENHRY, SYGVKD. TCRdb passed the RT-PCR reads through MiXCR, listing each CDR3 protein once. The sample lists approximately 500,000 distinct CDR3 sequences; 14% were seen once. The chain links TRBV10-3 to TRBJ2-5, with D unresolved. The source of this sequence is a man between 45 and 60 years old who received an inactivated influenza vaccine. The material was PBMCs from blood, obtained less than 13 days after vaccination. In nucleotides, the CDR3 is TGTGCCATCAGGACCGACATCAAGATAGAGACCCAGTACTTC. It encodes CAIRTDIKIETQYF.